This T cell receptor delta chain was observed in a study of gamma-delta T cells after stem cell transplantation. TCRdb fed the RT-PCR reads into CATT to redo clone calling. The sample comprises over a thousand delta-chain clones, about 47% of which are singletons, and approximately 30% rests with the top ten. This clone has a single count. Sequenced material: gamma-delta T cells. The source of this sequence is a human donor. It is not recorded whose cells these are; they may come from a transplant donor.

CDR3 in DNA: TGTGCCTGTGACCATATACTGGGGGATACCCTTAACACCGATAAACTCATCTTT. Translated, it gives CACDHILGDTLNTDKLIF. The gene calls are TRDV2 and TRDJ1, with 12 bases identical to TRDD3. The CDR3 extends over 18 amino acids. Germline CDR1 GEAIGNYY, CDR2 EKD. V dropped 3 bases and J dropped 0; count of bases not matched to a gene: 10.